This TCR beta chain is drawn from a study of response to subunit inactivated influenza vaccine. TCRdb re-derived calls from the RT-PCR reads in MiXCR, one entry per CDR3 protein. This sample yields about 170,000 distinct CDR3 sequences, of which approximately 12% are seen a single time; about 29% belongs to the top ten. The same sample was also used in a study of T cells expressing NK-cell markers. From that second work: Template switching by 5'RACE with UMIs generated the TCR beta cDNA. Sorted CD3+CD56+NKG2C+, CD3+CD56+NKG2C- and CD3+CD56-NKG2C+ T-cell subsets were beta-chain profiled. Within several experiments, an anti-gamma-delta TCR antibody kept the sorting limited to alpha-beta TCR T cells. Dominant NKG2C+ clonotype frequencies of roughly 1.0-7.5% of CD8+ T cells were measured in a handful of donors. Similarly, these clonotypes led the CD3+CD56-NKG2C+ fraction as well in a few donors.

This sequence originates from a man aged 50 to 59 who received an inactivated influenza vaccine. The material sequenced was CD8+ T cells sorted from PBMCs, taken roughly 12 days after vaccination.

The CDR3 here is CATSRVGVLADTQYF. The CDR3 DNA follows: TGTGCCACCAGCAGAGTGGGGGTTTTAGCAGATACGCAGTATTTT. The rearrangement links TRBV15 to TRBJ2-3, with D possibly called TRBD1 or TRBD2 (5 bases each). This CDR3 is built from 15 residues. From germline, CDR1 is LNHNV and CDR2 YYDKDF (reference sequence). The germline V and J ends were trimmed by 1 base and 4 bases, with 12 bases remaining between them.